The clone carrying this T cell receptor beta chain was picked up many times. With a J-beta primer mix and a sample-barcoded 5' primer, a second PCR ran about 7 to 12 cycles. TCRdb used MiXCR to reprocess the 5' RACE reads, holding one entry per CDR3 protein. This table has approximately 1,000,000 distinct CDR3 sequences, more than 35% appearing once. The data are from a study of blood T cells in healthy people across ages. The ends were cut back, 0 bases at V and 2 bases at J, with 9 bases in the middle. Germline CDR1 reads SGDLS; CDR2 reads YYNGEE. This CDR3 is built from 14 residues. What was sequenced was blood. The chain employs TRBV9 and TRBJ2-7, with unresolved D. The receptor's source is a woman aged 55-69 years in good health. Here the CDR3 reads CASSVAGLPYEQYF. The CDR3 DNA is TGTGCCAGCAGCGTAGCGGGCCTCCCCTACGAGCAGTACTTC.